This TCR beta chain was found in a study of blood T cell repertoires in COVID-19. Cohort allocation depended upon clinical history that participants reported. For recovered donors of Cohort 3, there were two negative PCRs, clearance, or symptom resolution. CDR3 length: 15 residues. With 2 bases removed from V and 4 bases from J, the gap between germline ends came to 12 bases. CDR1 and CDR2 from the germline V gene are SNHLY and FYNNEI. In the authors' methods: Reference gene primers were amplified, and this amplification served to estimate nucleated cell counts. Repertoires were generated with immunoSEQ multiplex PCR, while TCRdb's copy carries only in-frame clones and drops some. V and J calls and clone size are copied from that table; D and trimming were computed from the DNA. The sample contains about 410,000 clones, less than 95% of which appear only once.

This chain joins TRBV2 and TRBJ2-4; D unresolved. The sequencing input was PBMCs or T cells enriched from blood (not recorded which). The clonotype originates from a man in his late teens or twenties who had recovered from COVID-19. In nucleotides, the CDR3 is TGTGCCAGCAGTGAACTGCGGCCCCAGAAAAACATTCAGTACTTC. Translation: CASSELRPQKNIQYF.